In this sample, the clone carrying this T cell receptor beta chain turned up once. The sample belongs to a study of blood T cell repertoires in COVID-19. Across the study: Spain, Italy and the United States supplied samples that represented acute and convalescent COVID-19.

In the original processing: Amplification from reference gene primers served as the basis for estimated nucleated cell counts. Data came from immunoSEQ multiplex PCR; TCRdb stores just in-frame clones and leaves some out. V and J calls and clone size are as listed in that table; D and trimming were resolved from the DNA. The sample has about 20,000 clones, approximately 95% seen once; the top ten hold roughly 4.3%. Trimming removed 0 bases from V and 0 bases from J, with 6 bases in between. Germline V gene data show CDR1 as SGHRS and CDR2 as YFSETQ. The CDR3 is 14 residues long. The source of this sequence is a woman aged 50 to 65 with active COVID-19. The J gene is TRBJ1-1, the V gene TRBV5-1; D remains unclear. Sequences were obtained from peripheral blood. Here the CDR3 DNA reads TGCGCCAGCAGCTTGGACACCATGAACACTGAAGCTTTCTTT. Amino acids: CASSLDTMNTEAFF.